The 22 T cell receptor beta chains below all came from one sample that was sequenced in a study of cytomegalovirus exposure and HLA in healthy donors. 60 Vbeta and 13 Jbeta primers were used in PCR. Some clones are missing from TCRdb's copy, which holds only in-frame ones; the method was immunoSEQ multiplex PCR. The data show approximately 90,000 clones, approximately 80% seen once. The source material was PBMCs. The receptors were sampled from a man aged 40-49 years in good health and CMV-seronegative.

The chain has TRBV5-1 and TRBJ2-5; the match to TRBD2 covers 11 bases. The CDR3 has 16 residues. The ends lost 4 bases at V and 1 base at J; junction bases unmatched: 6. The germline gives CDR1 SGHRS, CDR2 YFSETQ. This CDR3 is CASSPQGTSGQETQYF. CDR3 bases: TGCGCCAGCAGCCCCCAGGGGACTAGCGGCCAAGAGACCCAGTACTTC.

The chain employs TRBV2 and TRBJ2-2; no firm D call. CDR3 length: 12 amino acids. Germline assignment: CDR1 SNHLY and CDR2 FYNNEI. The ends were cut back, 8 bases at V and 5 bases at J, with 9 bases in the middle. The CDR3 loop is CASQAYTGELFF. The CDR3 nucleotides read TGTGCCAGCCAAGCATATACCGGGGAGCTGTTTTTT.

The V gene is TRBV6-1, the J gene TRBJ2-5, with a tentative D call TRBD1 (5 bases). The length of the CDR3 is 14 residues. V gave up 0 bases and J gave up 5 bases, with 10 bases separating them. From germline, CDR1 is MNHNS and CDR2 SASEGT. Here the CDR3 reads CASSEASGRETQYF. CDR3 coding DNA: TGTGCCAGCAGTGAAGCGTCAGGGCGCGAGACCCAGTACTTC.

This chain uses TRBV10-3 with TRBJ2-7, with D uncertain. V lost 2 bases and J 7 bases, leaving 12 bases between the germline ends. Germline loops: CDR1 ENHRY, CDR2 SYGVKD. CDR3 length: 13 amino acids. The CDR3 nucleotides read TGTGCCATCAGTGAGGATGGTCGCCGGGAGCAGTACTTC. Encoded protein: CAISEDGRREQYF.

The J gene is TRBJ1-5, the V gene TRBV5-1; weak D call: TRBD1 (5 bases). V lost 1 base and J 0 bases, leaving 8 bases between the germline ends. This CDR3 is 15 amino acids long. Germline CDR1 reads SGHRS; CDR2 reads YFSETQ. The CDR3 DNA is TGCGCCAGCAGCTTGCCAGGGTATAGCAATCAGCCCCAGCATTTT. It codes for CASSLPGYSNQPQHF.

The chain couples TRBV6-1 to TRBJ2-1; TRBD1 matches at 9 bases. This CDR3 contains 15 residues. Germline values: CDR1 MNHNS, CDR2 SASEGT. The junction had 8 bases not matched to a gene; V was cut back by 8 bases and J by 3 bases. The CDR3 protein is CASGPGQGIYNEQFF. The DNA for the CDR3 is TGTGCCAGCGGGCCCGGACAGGGGATCTACAATGAGCAGTTCTTC.

V usage is TRBV5-1 and J usage is TRBJ2-2; D uncertain. The ends were cut back, 2 bases at V and 5 bases at J, with 10 bases in the middle. CDR3 length: 14 amino acids. The germline CDR1 and CDR2 sequences are SGHRS and YFSETQ. The CDR3 DNA is TGCGCCAGCAGCTTAGAGGTGATAACCGGGGAGCTGTTTTTT. It specifies CASSLEVITGELFF.

The V call is TRBV4-1, the J call TRBJ2-7, with D tentatively TRBD2 (5 bases). Germline V gene sequence: CDR1 MGHRA, CDR2 YSYEKL. The CDR3 extends over 16 amino acids. V was clipped by 3 bases and J by 5 bases, with 20 bases between them. The CDR3 bases are TGCGCCAGCAGCCACCTGGGCAGGCCACTAGGCAACGAGCAGTACTTC. It yields the protein CASSHLGRPLGNEQYF.

V gene TRBV18 combines with J gene TRBJ2-1; the match to TRBD2 covers 7 bases. The CDR3 covers 15 residues. The germline gives CDR1 KGHSH, CDR2 LQKENI. The V segment lost 6 bases and the J segment 3 bases; nucleotides outside the gene matches: 8. CDR3 residues: CASSLAGDYYNEQFF. The CDR3 nucleotides read TGTGCCAGCTCCCTCGCGGGAGATTACTACAATGAGCAGTTCTTC.

The V gene is TRBV30, the J gene TRBJ1-1, with 9 positions matching TRBD1. This CDR3 region has 14 residues. V dropped 5 bases and J dropped 3; count of bases not matched to a gene: 7. CDR1 and CDR2 from the germline V gene are GTSNPN and SVGIG (reference sequence). The CDR3 bases are TGTGCCTGGGGAGGGACAGGGTGGGACACTGAAGCTTTCTTT. Translating gives CAWGGTGWDTEAFF.

This clone was seen a few times. V and J are TRBV7-9 and TRBJ2-1, with 12 bases matching TRBD2. The CDR3 loop spans 16 amino acids. Unmatched junction bases numbered 6, after V lost 5 bases and J lost 4 bases. Germline assignment: CDR1 SEHNR and CDR2 FQNEAQ (reference sequence). The CDR3 region is CASSRDLAGGYNEQFF. DNA of the CDR3: TGTGCCAGCAGCAGAGACCTAGCGGGGGGGTACAATGAGCAGTTCTTC.

The genes are TRBV30 and TRBJ1-5; weak D call: TRBD1 (5 bases). Germline CDR1 is GTSNPN and CDR2 is SVGIG (reference sequence). Trimming pared 1 base from V and 2 bases from J, leaving 15 bases between. The CDR3 has 16 residues. The CDR3 loop is CAWSAYRGIGNQPQHF. The CDR3 DNA sequence: TGTGCCTGGAGTGCCTACCGGGGGATCGGCAATCAGCCCCAGCATTTT.

The chain joins TRBV9 to TRBJ2-1; 8 bases line up with TRBD2. The CDR3 runs to 17 residues. V lost 0 bases to trimming and J lost 8 bases; unmatched junction nucleotides: 13. In germline, CDR1 is SGDLS, CDR2 YYNGEE. This chain's CDR3 is CASSVDPRGGVYDEQFF. The CDR3 DNA reads as TGTGCCAGCAGCGTAGACCCTCGGGGGGGGGTGTACGATGAGCAGTTCTTC.

This sequence joins TRBV2 and TRBJ1-1; the D gene is possibly TRBD1 (6 bases). The CDR3 loop spans 15 amino acids. The germline V gene has CDR1 SNHLY and CDR2 FYNNEI. The V and J ends lost 4 bases and 7 bases respectively, with 19 bases between them. This CDR3 reads CASSVQGLTELEAFF. CDR3 bases: TGTGCCAGCAGTGTTCAGGGGCTTACGGAACTTGAAGCTTTCTTT.

This clone was seen only once. The chain carries TRBV7-9 and TRBJ2-5; 7 nucleotides align to TRBD1. Per the germline V gene, CDR1 is SEHNR and CDR2 is FQNEAQ (reference sequence). The trim removed 3 bases at V and 2 bases at J, leaving 6 bases unmatched. This CDR3 is 15 amino acids long. CDR3 residues: CASSLSQGLQETQYF. The DNA for the CDR3 is TGTGCCAGCAGCTTGTCACAGGGGTTACAAGAGACCCAGTACTTC.

The V call is TRBV21-1, the J call TRBJ2-7; TRBD1 is the table's D call and was not checked against the DNA. TRBV21-1 is a listed pseudogene. The CDR3 spans 15 residues. The CDR3 DNA sequence: TGTGCCAGCAGCAACATCCGGGACAACTCCTACGAGCAGTACTTC. Translating gives CASSNIRDNSYEQYF.

This chain connects TRBV5-1 to TRBJ1-1; perhaps TRBD1 as D (5 bases). Per germline, CDR1 SGHRS and CDR2 YFSETQ. The CDR3 consists of 17 residues. V lost 0 bases and J 1 base, leaving 16 bases between the germline ends. The CDR3 nucleotides are TGCGCCAGCAGCTTGGCCGAAAGGGGTCGTGAGAACACTGAAGCTTTCTTT. It yields the protein CASSLAERGRENTEAFF. Drawing the rest from reference TRBV5-1 and TRBJ1-1, the complete variable domain is KAGVTQTPRYLIKTRGQQVTLSCSPISGHRSVSWYQQTPGQGLQFLFEYFSETQRNKGNFPGRFSGRQFSNSRSEMNVSTLELGDSALYLCASSLAERGRENTEAFFGQGTRLTVV.

CDR3 DNA: TGTGCCAGCAGTTCCGGGACTAGCGGGAGTAGGGGCGAGCAGTACTTC. Translating gives CASSSGTSGSRGEQYF. The chain recombines TRBV28 with TRBJ2-7; 14 positions match TRBD2. The CDR3 totals 16 residues. After removal of 4 bases from V and 6 bases from J, the junction contained 8 bases not matched to a gene. Germline V lookup: CDR1 MDHEN, CDR2 SYDVKM.

J is TRBJ2-2 and V is TRBV6-1; 7 bases line up with TRBD1. Germline loops: CDR1 MNHNS, CDR2 SASEGT. With V trimmed by 8 bases and J by 5 bases, 8 bases remained unmatched. The CDR3 totals 14 residues. CDR3 bases: TGTGCCAGCCTCCGACAGGGATGGACCGGGGAGCTGTTTTTT. Protein: CASLRQGWTGELFF.

The CDR3 DNA sequence: TGTGCCAGCAGAGGAAGGGGTTCTAACTATGGCTACACCTTC. This gives the protein CASRGRGSNYGYTF. The J gene is TRBJ1-2, the V gene TRBV6-1, with D possibly TRBD1 on 5 matching bases. This CDR3 spans 14 amino acids. V was shortened by 6 bases and J by 0 bases, with 11 bases between the two germline ends. The V gene's germline CDR1 is MNHNS and CDR2 SASEGT.

This CDR3 reads CASGLQGPGTSGAGELFF. The CDR3 DNA is TGCGCCAGCGGCCTACAGGGACCAGGGACTAGCGGGGCCGGGGAGCTGTTTTTT. The rearrangement uses TRBV23-1 and TRBJ2-2; 13 nucleotides match TRBD2. TRBV23-1 has ORF status, its function being uncertain. J was trimmed by 6 bases and V by 8 bases; bases with no gene match: 15. The CDR3 contains 18 residues.

The chain has TRBV9 and TRBJ1-1; D is ambiguous. The CDR3 spans 15 residues. The V end lost 1 base, the J end lost 0 bases, and 10 bases lay between the germline ends. Germline V CDR1 and CDR2: SGDLS, YYNGEE. CDR3 loop: CASSVLWQVNTEAFF. CDR3 nucleotide sequence: TGTGCCAGCAGCGTATTATGGCAGGTGAACACTGAAGCTTTCTTT.